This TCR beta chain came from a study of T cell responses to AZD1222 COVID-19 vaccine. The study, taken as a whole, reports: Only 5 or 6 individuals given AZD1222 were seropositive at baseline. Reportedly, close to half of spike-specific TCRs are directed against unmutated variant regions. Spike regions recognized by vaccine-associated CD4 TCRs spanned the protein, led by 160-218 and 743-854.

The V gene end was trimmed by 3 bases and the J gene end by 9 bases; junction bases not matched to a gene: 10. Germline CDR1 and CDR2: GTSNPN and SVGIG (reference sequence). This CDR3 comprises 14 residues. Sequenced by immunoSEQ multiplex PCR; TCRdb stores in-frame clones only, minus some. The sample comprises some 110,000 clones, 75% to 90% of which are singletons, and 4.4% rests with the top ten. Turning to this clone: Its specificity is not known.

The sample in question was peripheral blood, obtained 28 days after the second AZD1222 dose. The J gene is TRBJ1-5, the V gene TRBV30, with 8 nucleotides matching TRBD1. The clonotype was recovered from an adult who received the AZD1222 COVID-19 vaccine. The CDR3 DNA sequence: TGTGCCTGGAGCGGACAGGGTAGGACAATGCCCCAGCATTTT. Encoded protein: CAWSGQGRTMPQHF.